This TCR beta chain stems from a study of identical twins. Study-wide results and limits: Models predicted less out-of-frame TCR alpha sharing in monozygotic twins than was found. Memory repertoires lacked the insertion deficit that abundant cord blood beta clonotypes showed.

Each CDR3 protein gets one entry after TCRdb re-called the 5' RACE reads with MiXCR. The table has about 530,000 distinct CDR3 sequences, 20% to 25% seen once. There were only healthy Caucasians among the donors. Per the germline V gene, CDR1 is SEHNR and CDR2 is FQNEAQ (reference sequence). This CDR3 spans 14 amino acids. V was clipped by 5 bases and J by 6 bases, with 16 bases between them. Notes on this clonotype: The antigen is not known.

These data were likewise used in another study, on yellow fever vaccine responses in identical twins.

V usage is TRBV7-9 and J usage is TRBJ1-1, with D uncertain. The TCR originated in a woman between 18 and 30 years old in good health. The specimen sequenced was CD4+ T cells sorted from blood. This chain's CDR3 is CASSDAVGSPEAFF. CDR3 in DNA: TGTGCCAGCAGCGATGCGGTTGGGAGCCCTGAAGCTTTCTTT.